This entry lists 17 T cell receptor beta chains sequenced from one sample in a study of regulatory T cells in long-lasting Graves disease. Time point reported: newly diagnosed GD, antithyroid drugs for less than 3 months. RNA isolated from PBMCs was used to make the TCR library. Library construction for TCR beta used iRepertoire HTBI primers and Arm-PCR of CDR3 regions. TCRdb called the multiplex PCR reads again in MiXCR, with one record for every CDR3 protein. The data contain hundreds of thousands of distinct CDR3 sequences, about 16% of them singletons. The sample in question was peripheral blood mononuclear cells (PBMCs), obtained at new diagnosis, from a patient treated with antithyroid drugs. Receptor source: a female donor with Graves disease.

CDR3 protein: CASSLRNRQGGENEQFF. The CDR3 bases are TGCGCCAGCAGCCTTCGTAACCGACAGGGGGGAGAGAATGAGCAGTTCTTC. The chain links TRBV4-1 to TRBJ2-1; 9 nucleotides align to TRBD1. The CDR3 sequence is 17 residues long. CDR1 is MGHRA and CDR2 is YSYEKL in the germline V gene. Trimming removed 4 bases from V and 7 bases from J; junction bases left unmatched: 14.

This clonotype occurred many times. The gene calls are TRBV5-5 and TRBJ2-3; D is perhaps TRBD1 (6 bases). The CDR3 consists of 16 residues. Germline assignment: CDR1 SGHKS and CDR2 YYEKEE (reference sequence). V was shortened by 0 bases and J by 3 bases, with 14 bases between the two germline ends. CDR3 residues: CASSLVGAQGTDTQYF. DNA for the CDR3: TGTGCCAGCAGCTTGGTAGGGGCTCAGGGGACAGATACGCAGTATTTT.

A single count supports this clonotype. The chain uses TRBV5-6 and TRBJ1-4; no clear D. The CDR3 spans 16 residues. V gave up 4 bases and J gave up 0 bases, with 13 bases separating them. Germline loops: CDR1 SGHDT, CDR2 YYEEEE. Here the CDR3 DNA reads TGTGCCAGCAGCCAAGACCACCGGGCAACTAATGAAAAACTGTTTTTT. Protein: CASSQDHRATNEKLFF. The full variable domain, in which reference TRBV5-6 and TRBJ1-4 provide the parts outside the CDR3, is DAGVTQSPTHLIKTRGQQVTLRCSPKSGHDTVSWYQQALGQGPQFIFQYYEEEERQRGNFPDRFSGHQFPNYSSELNVNALLLGDSALYLCASSQDHRATNEKLFFGSGTQLSVL.

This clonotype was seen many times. DNA of the CDR3: TGTGCCACCAGTGATTTGTGGGGACAGGGAAACAATGAGCAGTTCTTC. The encoded protein is CATSDLWGQGNNEQFF. The rearrangement uses TRBV24-1 and TRBJ2-1; 9 positions match TRBD1. Germline V gene lookup returns CDR1 KGHDR and CDR2 SFDVKD. The V and J ends lost 0 bases and 5 bases, in that order; junction bases with no gene match: 4. This CDR3 contains 16 residues.

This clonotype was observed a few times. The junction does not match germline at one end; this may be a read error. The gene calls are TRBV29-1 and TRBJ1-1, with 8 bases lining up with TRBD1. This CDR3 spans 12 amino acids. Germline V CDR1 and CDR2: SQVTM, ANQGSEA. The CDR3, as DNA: TGCAGCGTCAGGGGGCTGAACACTGAAGCTCTCTTT. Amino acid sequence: CSVRGLNTEALF.

CDR3 nucleotide sequence: TGTGCCAGCAGTTTGATGGACGGAAATTCACCCCTCCACTTT. Translated, it gives CASSLMDGNSPLHF. This chain links TRBV12-3 or TRBV12-4 with TRBJ1-6; D gene uncertain. V gave up 3 bases and J gave up 7 bases, with 10 bases separating them. The CDR3 runs to 14 residues.

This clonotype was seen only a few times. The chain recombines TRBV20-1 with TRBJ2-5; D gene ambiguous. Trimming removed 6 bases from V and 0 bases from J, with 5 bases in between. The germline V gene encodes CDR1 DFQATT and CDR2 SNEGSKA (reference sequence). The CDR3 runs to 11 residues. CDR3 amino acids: CSAEHQETQYF. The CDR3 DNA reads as TGCAGTGCCGAACACCAAGAGACCCAGTACTTC.

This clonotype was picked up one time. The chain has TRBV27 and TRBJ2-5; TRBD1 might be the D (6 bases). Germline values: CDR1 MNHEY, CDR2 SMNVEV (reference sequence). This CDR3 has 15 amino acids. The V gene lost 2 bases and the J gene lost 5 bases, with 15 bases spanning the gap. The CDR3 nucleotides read TGTGCCAGCAGTTTAGTGGTGGACAGTTTTGAGACCCAGTACTTC. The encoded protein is CASSLVVDSFETQYF.

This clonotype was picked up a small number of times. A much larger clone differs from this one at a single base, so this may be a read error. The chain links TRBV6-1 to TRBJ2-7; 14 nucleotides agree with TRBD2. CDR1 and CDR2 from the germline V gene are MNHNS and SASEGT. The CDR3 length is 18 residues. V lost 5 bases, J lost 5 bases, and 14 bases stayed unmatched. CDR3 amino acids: CASSLPGLAGASGHEQYF. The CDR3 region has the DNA TGTGCCAGCAGTCTTCCGGGACTAGCGGGAGCCTCGGGCCACGAGCAGTACTTC.

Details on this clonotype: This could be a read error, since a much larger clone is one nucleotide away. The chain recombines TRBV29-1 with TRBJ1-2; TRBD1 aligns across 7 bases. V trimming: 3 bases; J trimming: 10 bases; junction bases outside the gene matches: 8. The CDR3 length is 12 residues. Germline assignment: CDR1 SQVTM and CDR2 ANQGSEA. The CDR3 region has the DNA TGCAGCGTTGATTTGGGGACAGATGCCTACACCTTC. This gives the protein CSVDLGTDAYTF.

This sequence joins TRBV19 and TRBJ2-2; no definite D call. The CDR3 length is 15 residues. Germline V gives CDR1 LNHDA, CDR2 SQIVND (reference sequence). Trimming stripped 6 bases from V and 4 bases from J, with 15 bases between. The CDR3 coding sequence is TGTGCCAGTAGACTAATTTTTAGGAGCACCGGGGAGCTGTTTTTT. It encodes CASRLIFRSTGELFF.

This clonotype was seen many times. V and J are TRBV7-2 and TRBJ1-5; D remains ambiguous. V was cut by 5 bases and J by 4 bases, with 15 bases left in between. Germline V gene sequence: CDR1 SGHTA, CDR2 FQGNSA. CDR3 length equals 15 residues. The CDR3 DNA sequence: TGTGCCAGCAGCCCCCGGGTCACTTCAAATCAGCCCCAGCATTTT. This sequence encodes CASSPRVTSNQPQHF. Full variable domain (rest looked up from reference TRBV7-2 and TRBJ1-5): GAGVSQSPSNKVTEKGKDVELRCDPISGHTALYWYRQSLGQGLEFLIYFQGNSAPDKSGLPSDRFSAERTGGSVSTLTIQRTQQEDSAVYLCASSPRVTSNQPQHFGDGTRLSIL.

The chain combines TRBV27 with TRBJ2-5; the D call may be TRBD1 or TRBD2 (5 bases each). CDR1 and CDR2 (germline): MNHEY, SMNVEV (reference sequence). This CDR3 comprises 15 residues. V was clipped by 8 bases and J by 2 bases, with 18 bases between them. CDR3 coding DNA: TGTGCCAGCCGATTATACGGGACCTTACAAGAGACCCAGTACTTC. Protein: CASRLYGTLQETQYF.

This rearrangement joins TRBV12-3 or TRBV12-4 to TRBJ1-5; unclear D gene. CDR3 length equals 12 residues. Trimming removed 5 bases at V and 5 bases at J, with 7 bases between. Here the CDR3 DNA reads TGTGCCAGCAGTAATGGGGATCAGCCCCAGCATTTT. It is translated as CASSNGDQPQHF.

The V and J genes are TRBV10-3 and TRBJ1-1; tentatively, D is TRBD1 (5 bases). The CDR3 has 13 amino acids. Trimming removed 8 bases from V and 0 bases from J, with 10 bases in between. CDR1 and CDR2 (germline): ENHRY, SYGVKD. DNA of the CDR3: TGTGCCATCGGGGGGGGAGTGAACACTGAAGCTTTCTTT. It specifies CAIGGGVNTEAFF.

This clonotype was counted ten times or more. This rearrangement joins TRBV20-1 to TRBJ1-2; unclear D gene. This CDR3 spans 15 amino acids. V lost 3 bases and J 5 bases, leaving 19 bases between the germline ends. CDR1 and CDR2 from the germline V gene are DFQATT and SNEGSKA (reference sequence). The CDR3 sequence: CSASTQDGGLYGYTF. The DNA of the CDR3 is TGCAGTGCTAGTACTCAGGACGGCGGTTTGTATGGCTACACCTTC.

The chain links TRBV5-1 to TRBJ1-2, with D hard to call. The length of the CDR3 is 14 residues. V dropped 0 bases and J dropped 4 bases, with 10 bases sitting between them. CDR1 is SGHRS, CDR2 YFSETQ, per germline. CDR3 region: CASSLDSKGYGYTF. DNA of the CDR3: TGCGCCAGCAGCTTGGACAGCAAAGGCTATGGCTACACCTTC.